These T cell receptor beta chains were read from a single sample in a study of T cell responses to AZD1222 COVID-19 vaccine. Here immunoSEQ multiplex PCR was the method, and the copy in TCRdb shows in-frame clones only, minus some. This table holds about 84,000 clones, about 83% found once. The starting material was peripheral blood, obtained 28 days after the second AZD1222 dose. These TCRs come from an adult who received the AZD1222 COVID-19 vaccine. The CDR3 runs from the conserved cysteine through the conserved F or W. D genes are given only for firm matches. Expanded clones are given a class, and other clones once, few, many or no size at all.

TRBJ2-2 TRBV6-5 - once TGTGCCAGCAGTTCCTGGTCCAGATCGAACACCGGGGAGCTGTTTTTT CASSSWSRSNTGELFF
TRBJ2-7 TRBV7-2 - - TGTGCCAGCAGCTTAGCCGCCTACGAGCAGTACTTC CASSLAAYEQYF
TRBJ1-2 TRBV4-3 TRBD1 - TGCGCCAGCAGCCAAGAGGCCAGGGGGGTGTCGAACTATGGCTACACCTTC CASSQEARGVSNYGYTF
TRBJ1-1 TRBV7-3 - - TGTGCCAGCAGCCCACGACTGAACACTGAAGCTTTCTTT CASSPRLNTEAFF
TRBJ1-2 TRBV18 TRBD1 - TGTGCCAGCTCACCAGCCGGACAGGGGATGGGTGGCTACACCTTC CASSPAGQGMGGYTF
TRBJ2-7 TRBV7-2 - - TGTGCCAGCAGCTTAACAGGGAATCCCTACGAGCAGTACTTC CASSLTGNPYEQYF
TRBJ2-2 TRBV10-3 TRBD2 - TGTGCCACTAGCGGGGGGGACGGCGGGGAGCTGTTTTTT CATSGGDGGELFF
TRBJ2-7 TRBV12-3/TRBV12-4 TRBD1 - TGTGCCAGCAGTTGGGACAGGCTGGGCGAGCAGTACTTC CASSWDRLGEQYF
TRBJ2-2 TRBV7-9 - - TGTGCCAGCAGCTTGGGGGCCCCGAACACCGGGGAGCTGTTTTTT CASSLGAPNTGELFF
TRBJ2-7 TRBV11-2 TRBD1 - TGTGCCAGCAGCTCGGGACAGGGTAACGAGCAGTACTTC CASSSGQGNEQYF
TRBJ2-7 TRBV2 - - TGTGCCAGCAGTGAACAACCAGGTGCTATCTACGAGCAGTACTTC CASSEQPGAIYEQYF
TRBJ1-1 TRBV5-8 - - TGTGCCAGCAGGTGGCGGCTAGGCACTGAAGCTTTCTTT CASRWRLGTEAFF
TRBJ2-6 TRBV5-8 - - TGTGCCAGCAGCGTAAACAGGGTATCTGGGGCCAACGTCCTGACTTTC CASSVNRVSGANVLTF
TRBJ1-5 TRBV6-5 - - TGTGCCAGCAGTTACGGTCCCTCACAGGGTCAGCCCCAGCATTTT CASSYGPSQGQPQHF
TRBJ1-1 TRBV28 - few TGTGCCAGCAGTTTCTCCTATTTGGGCTTGAACACTGAAGCTTTCTTT CASSFSYLGLNTEAFF
TRBJ2-3 TRBV19 TRBD1 - TGTGCCAGTAGTATAGATCGGACAGGGGCTAGCACAGATACGCAGTATTTT CASSIDRTGASTDTQYF
TRBJ1-1 TRBV12-3/TRBV12-4 - once TGTGCCAGCAGTCTAAAGGCTGGCACTGAAGCTTTCTTT CASSLKAGTEAFF
TRBJ2-3 TRBV10-3 TRBD1 - TGTGCCATCAGTGAGATGCTGACAGGGGCAGATACGCAGTATTTT CAISEMLTGADTQYF
TRBJ1-5 TRBV15 TRBD1 - TGTGCCACCAGCCCAGGGGGCTATAGCAATCAGCCCCAGCATTTT CATSPGGYSNQPQHF
TRBJ2-2 TRBV5-5 - once TGTGCCAGCAGACGGACCGGGACGGATAACACCGGGGAGCTGTTTTTT CASRRTGTDNTGELFF
TRBJ2-1 TRBV14 - - TGTGCCAGCAGCCAGGGTTCCCTAAGGAATGAGCAGTTCTTC CASSQGSLRNEQFF
TRBJ2-2 TRBV6-5 - - TGTGCCAGCCGGGCTCTAGGCAGGAACACCGGGGAGCTGTTTTTT CASRALGRNTGELFF
TRBJ1-4 TRBV7-9 - - TGTGCCAGCATCCCAACGGGGGCTAATGAAAAACTGTTTTTT CASIPTGANEKLFF
TRBJ2-2 TRBV7-3 - - TGTGCCAGCAGCTTGACAGCGAACACCGGGGAGCTGTTTTTT CASSLTANTGELFF
TRBJ2-3 TRBV7-3 TRBD1 - TGTGCCAGCAGCCCGAAACCTAGAGGACAGGGGTGGGGAGATACGCAGTATTTT CASSPKPRGQGWGDTQYF
TRBJ1-2 TRBV19 TRBD1 - TGTGCCAGTATCAACGGACAGGGAAAAGTACCTAACTATGGCTACACCTTC CASINGQGKVPNYGYTF
TRBJ1-5 TRBV10-3 - - TGTGCCATCAGTGAGGGCCAGGTAGTATCTAGCAATCAGCCCCAGCATTTT CAISEGQVVSSNQPQHF
TRBJ1-5 TRBV24-1 - - TGTGCCACCAGTGGAGGGAATGGCCAGCCCCAGCATTTT CATSGGNGQPQHF
TRBJ1-1 TRBV7-3 - - TGTGCCAGCGGATTCCTGAACACTGAAGCTTTCTTT CASGFLNTEAFF
TRBJ1-2 TRBV7-9 - - TGTGCCCTGGGGGACTCCGGCACCTTC CALGDSGTF
TRBJ1-2 TRBV12-3/TRBV12-4 TRBD1 - TGTGCCAGCAGTGTGACAGGGTATGGCTACACCTTC CASSVTGYGYTF
TRBJ1-2 TRBV11-2 - - TGTGCCAGCAGCCCCGACATAAACTATGGCTACACCTTC CASSPDINYGYTF
TRBJ2-7 TRBV27 TRBD1 - TGTGCCAGCAGTTTACACGGACAGGGGGCCTTCTACGAGCAGTACTTC CASSLHGQGAFYEQYF
TRBJ2-3 TRBV7-2 - - TGTGCCAGCAGCCGCTCGAGGGAATCTGATACGCAGTATTTT CASSRSRESDTQYF
TRBJ1-2 TRBV4-1 - - TGCGCCAGCAGCCAAGAGGGTTGGGGAGGGAGCGGCTATGGCTACACCTTC CASSQEGWGGSGYGYTF
TRBJ1-3 TRBV28 TRBD1 - TGTGCCAGCAGTCCCGGGGACAGCTCCCGAAACACCATATATTTT CASSPGDSSRNTIYF
TRBJ1-4 TRBV19 - once TGTGCCAGTAGTATTCTTCATGAAAAACTGTTTTTT CASSILHEKLFF
TRBJ1-2 TRBV6-5 - - TGTGCCAGCAGGACACCGGACGGAACCTATGGCTACACCTTC CASRTPDGTYGYTF
TRBJ1-5 TRBV15 - - TGTGCCACCAGCAAGGGTAATAGCAATCAGCCCCAGCATTTT CATSKGNSNQPQHF
TRBJ2-5 TRBV28 - - TGTGCCAGCAGTTCGCTACTAGGGGGGGGAGAGACCCAGTACTTC CASSSLLGGGETQYF
TRBJ2-2 TRBV19 - - TGTGCCAGTAGTATCGGTCGCAGCTTAGCGAACACCGGGGAGCTGTTTTTT CASSIGRSLANTGELFF
TRBJ1-2 TRBV30 - few TGTGCCTGGACTTTAACGAGACAGCAATATGGCTACACCTTC CAWTLTRQQYGYTF
TRBJ1-4 TRBV28 TRBD1 - TGTGCCAGCAGTCCACTCCTGGGACAGGGTAATGAAAAACTGTTTTTT CASSPLLGQGNEKLFF
TRBJ2-7 TRBV6-6 - once TGTGCCAGCAGTTACGAGTCAGGGCGGAGTGCCTACGAGCAGTACTTC CASSYESGRSAYEQYF
TRBJ2-1 TRBV6-4 TRBD2 - TGTGCCAGCGCGAGGGAGTCGTTCGGGACTAGCGGGGCCCATGAGCAGTTCTTC CASARESFGTSGAHEQFF
TRBJ1-6 TRBV9 - once TGTGCCAGCAGCCCGGGACGAGGGAGATTGTCAATAGGGCCTAATTCACCCCTCCACTTT CASSPGRGRLSIGPNSPLHF
TRBJ2-7 TRBV20-1 - - TGCAGTCTTGGGACCGACTGGGGGCGGTACTTC CSLGTDWGRYF
TRBJ1-4 TRBV19 - - TGTGCCAGTAGTATAACTCTCTCGGGGGAGAAAGAAAAACTGTTTTTT CASSITLSGEKEKLFF
TRBJ2-1 TRBV19 - - TGTGCCAGTTCGCAGGCCGGCGGCTATGAGCAGTTCTTC CASSQAGGYEQFF
TRBJ2-5 TRBV7-2 - - TGTGCCAGCAGCCTAAGGGAGATCAGGGGGACCCAGTACTTC CASSLREIRGTQYF
TRBJ1-5 TRBV7-9 TRBD1 few TGTGCCAGCAGCGGACAGGGACATCAGCCCCAGCATTTT CASSGQGHQPQHF
TRBJ1-2 TRBV7-2 - - TGTGCCAGCAGCCCCTCGGGCTATGGCTACACCTTC CASSPSGYGYTF
TRBJ1-1 TRBV19 TRBD1 few TGTGCCAGTAGTTCCCAGGGGGCTACAGCTGAAGCTTTCTTT CASSSQGATAEAFF